The 17 T cell receptor beta chains reported below all come from one sample, sequenced in a study of blood T cell repertoires in COVID-19. Produced via immunoSEQ multiplex PCR; TCRdb's table is partial and in-frame only. Among hundreds of thousands of clones listed, about 89% were seen once. Sequenced input: PBMCs or T cells enriched from blood (not recorded which). The receptor source for this set is a man aged 35 to 55 who had recovered from COVID-19.

This clone was found once. The chain recombines TRBV5-6 with TRBJ1-1, with D maybe TRBD1 (5 bases). V lost 4 bases and J 5 bases, leaving 21 bases between the germline ends. CDR3 length: 16 amino acids. Looked up from germline, CDR1 is SGHDT and CDR2 is YYEEEE. CDR3 DNA sequence: TGTGCCAGCAGCCCCGACCGGGGGGGTAGGCTGACTGAAGCTTTCTTT. As protein: CASSPDRGGRLTEAFF.

The chain joins TRBV27 to TRBJ2-1; TRBD1 might be the D (5 bases). The CDR3 consists of 16 residues. Germline V gene sequence: CDR1 MNHEY, CDR2 SMNVEV (reference sequence). Trimming cost V 5 bases and J 3 bases, with 17 bases left between them. CDR3 nucleotide sequence: TGTGCCAGCAGTCGTTTATACGTCCAGGGCTACAATGAGCAGTTCTTC. Encoded protein: CASSRLYVQGYNEQFF.

This clone was seen just once. The chain uses TRBV28 and TRBJ2-3, with a tentative D call TRBD2 (5 bases). Trimming cost V 8 bases and J 4 bases, with 19 bases left between them. Germline V gene data show CDR1 as MDHEN and CDR2 as SYDVKM. The CDR3 contains 15 residues. The CDR3 bases are TGTGCCAGCTTGGAGGTCGGAGTGCTTCCAGATACGCAGTATTTT. This gives the protein CASLEVGVLPDTQYF.

J is TRBJ1-4 and V is TRBV19, with 10 bases fitting TRBD1. Trimming took 5 bases from V and 6 from J; bases not matched to a gene: 6. The CDR3 length is 15 residues. Germline V gene lookup returns CDR1 LNHDA and CDR2 SQIVND (reference sequence). Written as DNA, the CDR3 is TGTGCCAGTAGTCCGCGGGACAGGGGATATGAAAAACTGTTTTTT. It translates to CASSPRDRGYEKLFF.

This clone was seen once. The V and J genes are TRBV5-1 and TRBJ2-3; D is perhaps TRBD2 (6 bases). Germline V gives CDR1 SGHRS, CDR2 YFSETQ. This CDR3 contains 14 residues. Trimming stripped 0 bases from V and 3 bases from J, with 8 bases between. The CDR3: CASSLAEGTDTQYF. For the CDR3, the DNA is TGCGCCAGCAGCTTGGCGGAGGGTACAGATACGCAGTATTTT.

This chain links TRBV27 with TRBJ2-3, with TRBD2 identical over 12 bases. This CDR3 is 17 amino acids long. CDR1 is MNHEY and CDR2 is SMNVEV in the germline V gene (reference sequence). V gave up 5 bases and J gave up 5 bases; unmatched junction bases: 11. The DNA of the CDR3 is TGTGCCAGCAGTCTGTCGCAACTAGCGGGAGGCAAAGATACGCAGTATTTT. This sequence encodes CASSLSQLAGGKDTQYF.

The chain's CDR3 is CASSEGRQGSGNTIYF. Here the CDR3 DNA reads TGTGCCAGCAGTGAAGGGAGACAGGGATCTGGAAACACCATATATTTT. The V gene is TRBV6-1, the J gene TRBJ1-3; 7 bases map to TRBD1. V dropped 1 base and J dropped 1; count of bases not matched to a gene: 4. CDR1 and CDR2 from the germline V gene are MNHNS and SASEGT. The CDR3 has 16 amino acids.

V and J are TRBV11-2 and TRBJ1-2; possible D gene TRBD1, 6 bases. Germline CDR1 and CDR2: SGHAT and FQNNGV. This CDR3 is 15 amino acids long. Trimming left V 1 base short and J 1 base short, with 10 bases between. CDR3 in amino acids: CASSLGQGNNYGYTF. The DNA of the CDR3 is TGTGCCAGCAGCTTAGGGCAGGGGAATAACTATGGCTACACCTTC.

The chain uses TRBV7-6 and TRBJ2-7; D might be TRBD1 (6 bases). Trimming removed 5 bases at V and 2 bases at J, with 16 bases between. The CDR3 totals 15 residues. Germline CDR1 SGHVS, CDR2 FNYEAQ. CDR3 residues: CASSLLDSRTYEQYF. As DNA, the CDR3 is TGTGCCAGCAGCCTACTGGACAGTAGAACCTACGAGCAGTACTTC.

The chain carries TRBV25-1 and TRBJ1-2, with D perhaps TRBD1 (6 bases). Germline assignment: CDR1 MGHDK and CDR2 SYGVNS. The germline V and J ends were trimmed by 0 bases and 2 bases, with 10 bases remaining between them. This CDR3 is 15 amino acids long. The CDR3 bases are TGTGCCAGCAGTGAATACTCTACAGGGAACTATGGCTACACCTTC. Translation gives CASSEYSTGNYGYTF.

This chain connects TRBV30 to TRBJ1-5, with TRBD1 matching over 7 bases. The CDR3 is made up of 14 amino acids. V was pared by 4 bases and J by 5 bases, with 8 bases of the junction left unmatched. The V gene's germline CDR1 is GTSNPN and CDR2 SVGIG (reference sequence). The CDR3 DNA reads TGTGCCTGGAAGCCCTCAGGGGGAGATCAGCCCCAGCATTTT. Amino acids: CAWKPSGGDQPQHF.

This rearrangement joins TRBV7-2 to TRBJ1-2; 7 bases line up with TRBD1. The CDR3 extends over 14 amino acids. Trimming removed 1 base from V and 8 bases from J; junction bases left unmatched: 7. CDR1 is SGHTA and CDR2 is FQGNSA in the germline V gene. The CDR3: CASSLGAGGYGYTF. The CDR3 nucleotides are TGTGCCAGCAGCTTAGGGGCAGGGGGGTACGGCTACACCTTC.

V gene TRBV30 combines with J gene TRBJ1-2; 9 nucleotides agree with TRBD1. V was clipped by 4 bases and J by 7 bases; unmatched bases: 16. The germline V gene has CDR1 GTSNPN and CDR2 SVGIG (reference sequence). This CDR3 region has 16 residues. The CDR3 loop reads CAWTNPGTGSRPGYTF. In nucleotides, the CDR3 is TGTGCCTGGACAAACCCCGGGACAGGGAGTCGACCTGGCTACACCTTC.

V and J are TRBV19 and TRBJ2-7, with D possibly TRBD1 on 5 matching bases. The CDR3 is 12 residues long. Trimming cost V 8 bases and J 0 bases, with 8 bases left between them. Germline-derived CDR1 and CDR2 are LNHDA and SQIVND (reference sequence). The CDR3 DNA is TGTGCCAGTTCAGGGCTCTCCTACGAGCAGTACTTC. It yields the protein CASSGLSYEQYF.

The chain uses TRBV7-9 and TRBJ1-1, with TRBD1 matching 11 bases. The CDR3 contains 15 residues. CDR1 is SEHNR and CDR2 is FQNEAQ in the germline V gene (reference sequence). Trimming took 6 bases from V and 5 from J; bases not matched to a gene: 8. CDR3 amino acids: CASSPTGTGGTEAFF. The CDR3 region has the DNA TGTGCCAGCAGTCCTACCGGGACAGGGGGAACTGAAGCTTTCTTT.

V gene TRBV5-5 combines with J gene TRBJ1-6; maybe TRBD1 (6 bases). V was shortened by 0 bases and J by 9 bases, with 13 bases between the two germline ends. The length of the CDR3 is 15 residues. Germline V gene sequence: CDR1 SGHKS, CDR2 YYEKEE (reference sequence). Here the CDR3 DNA reads TGTGCCAGCAGCTTGGTGGGAGGGGGGGCTTCACCCCTCCACTTT. Its protein is CASSLVGGGASPLHF.

CDR3 protein: CASSRTSGAYEQYF. CDR3 nucleotides: TGTGCCAGCAGCCGGACTAGCGGAGCCTACGAGCAGTACTTC. V usage is TRBV27 and J usage is TRBJ2-7; 10 positions agree with TRBD2. The germline V gene has CDR1 MNHEY and CDR2 SMNVEV (reference sequence). After removal of 6 bases from V and 2 bases from J, the junction contained 4 bases not matched to a gene. This CDR3 is 14 amino acids long.